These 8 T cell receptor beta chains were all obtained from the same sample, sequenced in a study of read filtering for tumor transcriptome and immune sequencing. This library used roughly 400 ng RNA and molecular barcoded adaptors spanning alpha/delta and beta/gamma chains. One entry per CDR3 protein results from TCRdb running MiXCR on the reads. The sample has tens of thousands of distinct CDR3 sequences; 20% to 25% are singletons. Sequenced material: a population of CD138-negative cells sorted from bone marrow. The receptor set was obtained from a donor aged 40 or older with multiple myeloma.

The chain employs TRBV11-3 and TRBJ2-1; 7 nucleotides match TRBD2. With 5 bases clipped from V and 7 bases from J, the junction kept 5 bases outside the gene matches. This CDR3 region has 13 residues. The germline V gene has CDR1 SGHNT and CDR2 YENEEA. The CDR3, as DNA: TGTGCCAGCAGCAAAGCGGGGTTTAATGAGCAGTTCTTC. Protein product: CASSKAGFNEQFF.

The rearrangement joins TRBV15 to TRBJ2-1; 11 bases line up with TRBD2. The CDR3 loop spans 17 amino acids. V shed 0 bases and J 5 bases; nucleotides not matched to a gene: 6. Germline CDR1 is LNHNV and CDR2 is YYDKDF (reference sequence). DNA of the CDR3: TGTGCCACCAGCAGAGATCTAGCGGGAGGTGGCAACAATGAGCAGTTCTTC. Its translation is CATSRDLAGGGNNEQFF.

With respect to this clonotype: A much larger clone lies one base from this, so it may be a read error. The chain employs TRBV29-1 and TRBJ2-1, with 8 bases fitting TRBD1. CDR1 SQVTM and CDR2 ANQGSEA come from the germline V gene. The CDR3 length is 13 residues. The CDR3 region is CSVGDRGINEPFF. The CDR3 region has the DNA TGCAGCGTTGGTGACAGGGGAATCAATGAGCCGTTCTTC.

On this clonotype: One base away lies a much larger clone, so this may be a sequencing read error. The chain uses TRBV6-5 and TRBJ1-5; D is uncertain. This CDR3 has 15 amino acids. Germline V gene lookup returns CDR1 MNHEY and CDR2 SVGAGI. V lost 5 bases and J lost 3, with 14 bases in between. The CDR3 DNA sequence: TGTGCCAGCAGTCAATACGAGGAATACAATCAGCCCCAGCATTTT. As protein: CASSQYEEYNQPQHF.

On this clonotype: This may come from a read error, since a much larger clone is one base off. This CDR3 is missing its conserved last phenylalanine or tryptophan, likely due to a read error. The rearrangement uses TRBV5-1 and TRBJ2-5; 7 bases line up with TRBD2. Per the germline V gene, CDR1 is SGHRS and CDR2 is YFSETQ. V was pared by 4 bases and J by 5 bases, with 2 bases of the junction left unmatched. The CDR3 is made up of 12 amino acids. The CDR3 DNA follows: TGCGCCAGCAGCGTGGGAGGGGAGACCCAGTACTCC. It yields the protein CASSVGGETQYS.

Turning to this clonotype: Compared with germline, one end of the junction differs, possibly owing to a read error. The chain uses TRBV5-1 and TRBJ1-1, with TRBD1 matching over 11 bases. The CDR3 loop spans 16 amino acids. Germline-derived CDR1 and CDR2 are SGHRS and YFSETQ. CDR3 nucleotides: TGCGCCAGTAGCTTAGGACAGGGGGCGGTGAACAGTGAAGCTTTCTTT. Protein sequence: CASSLGQGAVNSEAFF.

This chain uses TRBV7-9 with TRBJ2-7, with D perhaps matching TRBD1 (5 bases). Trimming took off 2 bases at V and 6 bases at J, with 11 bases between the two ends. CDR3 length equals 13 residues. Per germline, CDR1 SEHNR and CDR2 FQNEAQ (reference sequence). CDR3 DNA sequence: TGTGCCAGCAGCTTACCTACAGGCTTCGAGCAGTACTTC. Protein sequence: CASSLPTGFEQYF.

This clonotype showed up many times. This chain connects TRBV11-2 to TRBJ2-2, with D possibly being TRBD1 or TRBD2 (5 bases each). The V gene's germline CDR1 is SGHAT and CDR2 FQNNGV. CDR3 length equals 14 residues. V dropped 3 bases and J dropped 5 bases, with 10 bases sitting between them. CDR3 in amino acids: CASSFGTPTGELFF. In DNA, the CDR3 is TGTGCCAGCAGCTTTGGGACCCCGACCGGGGAGCTGTTTTTT.